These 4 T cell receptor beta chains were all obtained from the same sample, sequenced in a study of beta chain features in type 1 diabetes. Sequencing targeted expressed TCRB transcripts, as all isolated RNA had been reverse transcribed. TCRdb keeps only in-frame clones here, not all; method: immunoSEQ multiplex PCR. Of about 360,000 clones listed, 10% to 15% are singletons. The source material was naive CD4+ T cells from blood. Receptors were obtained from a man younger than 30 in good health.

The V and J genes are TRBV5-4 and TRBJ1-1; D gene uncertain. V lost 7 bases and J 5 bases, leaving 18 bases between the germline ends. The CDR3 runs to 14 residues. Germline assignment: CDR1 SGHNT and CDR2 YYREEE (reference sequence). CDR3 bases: TGTGCCAGCCGTTTGGAGGGCGCGGGAACTGAAGCTTTCTTT. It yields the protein CASRLEGAGTEAFF.

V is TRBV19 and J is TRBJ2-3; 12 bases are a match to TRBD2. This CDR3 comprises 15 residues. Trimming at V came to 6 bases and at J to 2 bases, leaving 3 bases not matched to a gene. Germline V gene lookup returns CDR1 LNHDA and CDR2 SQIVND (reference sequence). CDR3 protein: CASRGTSGPTDTQYF. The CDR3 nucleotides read TGTGCCAGTAGGGGGACTAGCGGGCCCACAGATACGCAGTATTTT.

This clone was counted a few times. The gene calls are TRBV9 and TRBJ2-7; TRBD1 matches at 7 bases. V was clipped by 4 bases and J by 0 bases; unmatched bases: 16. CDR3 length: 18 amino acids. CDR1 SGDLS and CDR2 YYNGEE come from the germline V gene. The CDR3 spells CASSPGLVAGTDSYEQYF. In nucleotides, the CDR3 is TGTGCCAGCAGCCCGGGTTTGGTGGCCGGGACAGACTCCTACGAGCAGTACTTC.

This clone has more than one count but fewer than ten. The CDR3 nucleotides read TGTGCCAGCAGTGAAGTTAGGGTGACAGGGGAGGGGGAGACCCAGTACTTC. Amino acids: CASSEVRVTGEGETQYF. This chain links TRBV2 with TRBJ2-5, with D tentatively TRBD1 (8 bases). The ends were cut back, 1 base at V and 5 bases at J, with 20 bases in the middle. Germline V gene lookup returns CDR1 SNHLY and CDR2 FYNNEI. The length of the CDR3 is 17 residues.